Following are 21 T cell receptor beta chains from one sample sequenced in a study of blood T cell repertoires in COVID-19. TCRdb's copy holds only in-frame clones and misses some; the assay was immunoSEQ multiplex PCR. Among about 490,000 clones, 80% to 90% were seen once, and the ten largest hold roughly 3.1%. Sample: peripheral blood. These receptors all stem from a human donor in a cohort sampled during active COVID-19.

CDR3 residues: CASSHEGDGYTF. CDR3 DNA: TGTGCCAGCAGCCACGAGGGGGATGGCTACACCTTC. The V and J genes are TRBV3-1 (or the pseudogene TRBV3-2) and TRBJ1-2, with D possibly TRBD1 on 6 matching bases. CDR3 size: 12 residues. The germline V gene encodes CDR1 LGHDT and CDR2 YNNKEL (reference sequence). V was trimmed by 3 bases and J by 6 bases, leaving 8 bases between them.

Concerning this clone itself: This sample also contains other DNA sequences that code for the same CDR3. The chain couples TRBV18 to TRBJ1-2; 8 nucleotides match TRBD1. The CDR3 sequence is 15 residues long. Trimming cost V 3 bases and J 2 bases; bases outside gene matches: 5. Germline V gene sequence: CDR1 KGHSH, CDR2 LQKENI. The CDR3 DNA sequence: TGTGCCAGCTCACCCGGGACAGGAGCAAACTATGGCTACACCTTC. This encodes CASSPGTGANYGYTF.

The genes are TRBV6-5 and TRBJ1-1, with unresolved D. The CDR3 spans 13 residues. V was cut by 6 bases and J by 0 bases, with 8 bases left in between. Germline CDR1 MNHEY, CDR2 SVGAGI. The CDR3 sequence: CASRYRLNTEAFF. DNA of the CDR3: TGTGCCAGCAGGTATCGGTTGAACACTGAAGCTTTCTTT.

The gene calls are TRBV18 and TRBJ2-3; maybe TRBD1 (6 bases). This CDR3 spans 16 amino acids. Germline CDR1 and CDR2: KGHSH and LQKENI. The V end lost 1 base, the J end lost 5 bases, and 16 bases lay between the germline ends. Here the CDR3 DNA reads TGTGCCAGCTCACCACGTACATGGACAGAGGTAGATACGCAGTATTTT. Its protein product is CASSPRTWTEVDTQYF. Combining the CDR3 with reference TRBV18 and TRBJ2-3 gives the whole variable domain NAGVMQNPRHLVRRRGQEARLRCSPMKGHSHVYWYRQLPEEGLKFMVYLQKENIIDESGMPKERFSAEFPKEGPSILRIQQVVRGDSAAYFCASSPRTWTEVDTQYFGPGTRLTVL.

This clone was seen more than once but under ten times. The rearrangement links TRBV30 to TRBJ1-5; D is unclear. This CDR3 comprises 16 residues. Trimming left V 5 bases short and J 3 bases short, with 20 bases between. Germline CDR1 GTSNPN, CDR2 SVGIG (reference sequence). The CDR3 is CAWSFRGGHLNQPQHF. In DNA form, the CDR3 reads TGTGCCTGGTCATTTAGAGGTGGTCACCTCAATCAGCCCCAGCATTTT.

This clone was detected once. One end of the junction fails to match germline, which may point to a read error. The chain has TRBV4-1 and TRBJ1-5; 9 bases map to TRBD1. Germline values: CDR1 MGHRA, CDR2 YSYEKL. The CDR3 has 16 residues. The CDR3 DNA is TGCGCCAGCAGCCAAGATCCCACAGGGGGCAAGCAGCCCCAGCATTTT. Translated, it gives CASSQDPTGGKQPQHF.

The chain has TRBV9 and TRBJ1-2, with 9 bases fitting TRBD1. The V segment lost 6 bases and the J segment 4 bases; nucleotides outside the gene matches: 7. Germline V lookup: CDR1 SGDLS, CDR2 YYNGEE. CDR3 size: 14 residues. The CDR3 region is CASTSTGGGYGYTF. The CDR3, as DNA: TGTGCCAGCACTTCGACAGGGGGGGGCTATGGCTACACCTTC.

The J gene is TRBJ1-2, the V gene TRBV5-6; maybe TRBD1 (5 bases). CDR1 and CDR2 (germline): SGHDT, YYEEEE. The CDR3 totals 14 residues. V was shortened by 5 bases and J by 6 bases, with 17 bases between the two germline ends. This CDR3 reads CASRTAGGGNGYTF. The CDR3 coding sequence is TGTGCCAGCAGAACCGCGGGGGGAGGTAATGGCTACACCTTC.

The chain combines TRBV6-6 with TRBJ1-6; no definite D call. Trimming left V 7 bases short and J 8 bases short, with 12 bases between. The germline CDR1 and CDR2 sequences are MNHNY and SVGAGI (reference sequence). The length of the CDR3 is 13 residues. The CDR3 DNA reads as TGTGCCAGCACCCGGAGACCGGATTCACCCCTCCACTTT. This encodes CASTRRPDSPLHF.

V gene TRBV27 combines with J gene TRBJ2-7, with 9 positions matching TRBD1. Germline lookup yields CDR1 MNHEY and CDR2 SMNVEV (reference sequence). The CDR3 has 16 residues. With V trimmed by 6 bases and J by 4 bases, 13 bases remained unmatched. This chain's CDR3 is CASRTDRRQGVYEQYF. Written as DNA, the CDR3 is TGTGCCAGCAGGACGGACCGTCGACAGGGGGTGTACGAGCAGTACTTC.

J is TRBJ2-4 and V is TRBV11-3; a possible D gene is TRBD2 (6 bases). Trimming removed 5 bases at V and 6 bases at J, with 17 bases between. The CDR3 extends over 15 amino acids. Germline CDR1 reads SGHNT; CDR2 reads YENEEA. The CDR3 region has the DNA TGTGCCAGCAGCCCTCCGGGAGTTCTCGGAAACATTCAGTACTTC. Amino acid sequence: CASSPPGVLGNIQYF.

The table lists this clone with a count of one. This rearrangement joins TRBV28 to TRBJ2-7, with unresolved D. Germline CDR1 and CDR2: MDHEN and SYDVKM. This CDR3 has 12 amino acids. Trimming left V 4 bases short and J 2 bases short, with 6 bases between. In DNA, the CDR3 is TGTGCCAGCAGTTGGGCTCCCTACGAGCAGTACTTC. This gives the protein CASSWAPYEQYF.

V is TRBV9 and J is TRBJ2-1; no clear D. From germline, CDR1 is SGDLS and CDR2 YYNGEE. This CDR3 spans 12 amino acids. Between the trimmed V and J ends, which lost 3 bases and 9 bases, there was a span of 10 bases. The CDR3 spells CASSASLSEQFF. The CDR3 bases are TGTGCCAGCAGCGCTAGTTTGAGTGAGCAGTTCTTC.

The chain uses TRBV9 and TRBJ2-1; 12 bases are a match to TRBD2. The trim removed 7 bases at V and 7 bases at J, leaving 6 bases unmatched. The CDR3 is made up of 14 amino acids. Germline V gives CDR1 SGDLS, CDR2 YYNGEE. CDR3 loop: CASETSGRYNEQFF. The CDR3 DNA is TGTGCCAGCGAAACTAGCGGGAGGTATAATGAGCAGTTCTTC.

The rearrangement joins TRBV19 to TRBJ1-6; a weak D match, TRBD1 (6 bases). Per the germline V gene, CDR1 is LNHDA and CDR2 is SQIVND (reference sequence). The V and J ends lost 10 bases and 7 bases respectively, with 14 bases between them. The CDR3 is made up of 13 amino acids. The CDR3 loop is CATRERGNSPLHF. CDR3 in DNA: TGTGCCACTCGTGAGAGGGGGAATTCACCCCTCCACTTT.

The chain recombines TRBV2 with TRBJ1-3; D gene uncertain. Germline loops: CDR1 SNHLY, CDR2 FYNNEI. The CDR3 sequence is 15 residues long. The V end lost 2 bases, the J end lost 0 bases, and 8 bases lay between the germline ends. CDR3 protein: CASSEQRGSGNTIYF. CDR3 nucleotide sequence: TGTGCCAGCAGTGAACAACGGGGCTCTGGAAACACCATATATTTT.

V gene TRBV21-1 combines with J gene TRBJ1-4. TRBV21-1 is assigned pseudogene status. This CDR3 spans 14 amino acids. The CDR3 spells CASSNYGLNEKLFF. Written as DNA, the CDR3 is TGTGCCAGCAGCAATTACGGACTTAATGAAAAACTGTTTTTT.

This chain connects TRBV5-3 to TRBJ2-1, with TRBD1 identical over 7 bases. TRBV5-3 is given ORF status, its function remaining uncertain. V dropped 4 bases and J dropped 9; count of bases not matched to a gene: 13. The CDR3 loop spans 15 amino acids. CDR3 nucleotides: TGTGCCAGAAGCCCGGACAGGCGACGATTAGGTGAGCAGTTCTTC. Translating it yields CARSPDRRRLGEQFF.

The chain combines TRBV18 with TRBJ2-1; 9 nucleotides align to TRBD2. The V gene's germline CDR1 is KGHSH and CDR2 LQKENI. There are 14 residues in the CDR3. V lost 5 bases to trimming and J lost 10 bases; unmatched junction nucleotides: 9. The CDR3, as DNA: TGTGCCAGCTCAGGAGGGGGCCTAGCGGGAGAGCAGTTCTTC. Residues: CASSGGGLAGEQFF.

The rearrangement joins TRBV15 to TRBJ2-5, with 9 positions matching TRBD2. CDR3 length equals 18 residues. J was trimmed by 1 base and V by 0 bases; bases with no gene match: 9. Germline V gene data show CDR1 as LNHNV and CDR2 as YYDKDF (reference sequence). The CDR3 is CATSRDPVTSGAQETQYF. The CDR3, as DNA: TGTGCCACCAGCAGAGACCCTGTGACTAGCGGAGCCCAAGAGACCCAGTACTTC.

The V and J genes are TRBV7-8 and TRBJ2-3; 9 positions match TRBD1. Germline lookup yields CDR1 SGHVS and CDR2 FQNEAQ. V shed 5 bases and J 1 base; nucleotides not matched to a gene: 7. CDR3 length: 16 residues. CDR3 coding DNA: TGTGCCAGCAGCACACAGGGGGCGCGAGGCACAGATACGCAGTATTTT. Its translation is CASSTQGARGTDTQYF.